This entry describes one T cell receptor (beta chain). The antigen it binds to is not known. Base qualities are not recorded, but no much larger clone differs from it by a single base. Uncultured naive and memory CD4+ T cell DNA received deep-resolution immunoSEQ TCR-beta sequencing. Per the original workflow: During preprocessing, nonproductive sequences were removed, along with CDR3s that did not begin with C, did not end with F or W, or were shorter than 7 amino acids. Cultured and uncultured naive and memory CD4+ repertoires were searched for previously identified spike- and CEF-reactive CDR3s. CDR3 homology was measured as pairwise Levenshtein distance, computed with the stringdist R package after trimming three terminal residues from each end. Held by TCRdb, this immuneACCESS table contains in-frame sequences only and omits some clones. Under half of the omission traces to an unresolved V gene where checked; the cause of the rest is unknown. V and J calls and clone size are as listed in that table; D and trimming were resolved from the DNA. The sample profile shows approximately 64,000 clones; over 90% of them were found once. The leading ten clones occupy roughly 0.14% of the sample.

The junction shows trimming of 9 bases on V and 0 bases on J, and the gene matches do not reach 16 bases of it. CDR1 and CDR2 (MDHEN, SYDVKM) derive from the germline V gene. The CDR3 contains 18 residues, cysteine and phenylalanine counted. The entry retains the CDR3 DNA only, 54 bases that are in frame from base 1. The entry originates in a study of CD4 T cells in relation to SARS-CoV-2 and coronaviruses (dated by TCRdb to the early 2020s). For the wider study: Patient-derived lymphoblastoid cell lines were used to map the HLA restriction of shared crossreactive spike epitopes. The study assessed, at the TCR clonotype level, memory CD4+ T cell crossreactivity between SARS-CoV-2 and common cold coronavirus spike proteins. The Adaptive Biotechnologies TCR-sequencing kit was used to sequence samples from a few pre-COVID donors and the naive versus memory experiments, whereas other data were Illumina-based. Expansion assays from other donors in the study were sequenced with a different, Illumina-based TCR-beta assay. Paper-wide results and their limitations: Naive versus memory sequencing indicated the assay detects memory recall responses rather than primary responses primed during culture. Roughly 64% of donors had memory CD4+ clonotypes that crossrecognized SARS-CoV-2 and at least one common cold coronavirus spike. Significantly weaker SARS-CoV-2-driven expansion was shown by crossreactive clones than by monoreactive clones, consistent with antigenic imprinting. The study was constrained by small numbers of patients and of tested TCRs. Pre-pandemic and post-infection samples were not both contributed by any donor, so tracing of the source of pre-existing responses was limited. Crossreactivity analysis centred on spike protein, so crossreactivity against other viral proteins was not assessed.

CD4+ T cells from unexposed donors were collected before the COVID-19 pandemic (2011-2018). Naive and memory CD4+ T cells were separated from cryopreserved PBMCs by first enriching for CD4 and then performing EasySep naive CD4+ T cell enrichment. Leukapheresis product for the unexposed donors was purchased commercially. Ficoll-Paque PLUS gradient centrifugation was used to isolate PBMCs from leukapheresis product or whole blood. PBMCs were either cryopreserved at -140 degrees C or used fresh in the expansion assay. The QIAamp Micro DNA Kit was used to extract genomic DNA from the CD4+ T cells. The chain uses TRBV28 and TRBJ1-3; TRBD1 agrees with 8 junctional bases. Sequenced material: naive CD4+ T cells from PBMCs. This specimen's cell subset or site label, interpreted: naive CD4+ T cells isolated by negative enrichment. This TCR was recovered from a human donor in good health. CDR3 protein: CASTQTGQGTLSGNTIYF. The DNA is TGTGCCAGTACACAGACCGGACAGGGCACACTCTCTGGAAACACCATATATTTT.